This TCR beta chain was sequenced during a study of shared clonotypes between healthy human individuals. This CDR3 comprises 18 residues. Germline lookup yields CDR1 SGHDN and CDR2 FVKESK. V gave up 2 bases and J gave up 5 bases, with 21 bases separating them. CD45RO negativity and positive selection for CCR7 defined naive CD8 cells, a population that excluded terminally differentiated effector memory CD45RA+ cells. Profiled with immunoSEQ multiplex PCR; TCRdb holds only in-frame clones, not every one. This table has about 580,000 clones, roughly 98% appearing once. Sequencing used naive CD8+ T cells sorted from blood. The origin of this receptor is a man aged 25-45 years in good health. The chain couples TRBV14 to TRBJ2-2; either TRBD1 or TRBD2 may fit D (7 bases each). CDR3 DNA sequence: TGTGCCAGCAGCCAAATGGGACTACCGACCAGGGGGACCGGGGAGCTGTTTTTT. Translated, it gives CASSQMGLPTRGTGELFF.